The rows below give T cell receptor beta chains drawn from one sample of a study of blood T cell repertoires in COVID-19. The data were produced by immunoSEQ multiplex PCR, yet TCRdb's version contains in-frame clones alone and is incomplete. The top ten clones hold about 6.9% of a sample with around 76,000 clones, around 83% of them seen once. Sequencing was done on a sample of peripheral blood. The receptors were sampled from a man under 40 with COVID-19, enrolled during active disease. The CDR3 runs from the conserved cysteine through the conserved F or W. A D gene is named only where the DNA matches it firmly. Where a row states a size, it is once, few, many or the class of an expanded clone; other rows omit it.

TRBV27,-,17,TRBJ2-3,-,TGTGCCAGCAGTTATCGTAGCGTAGGACAGACCACAGATACGCAGTATTTT,CASSYRSVGQTTDTQYF
TRBV9,-,14,TRBJ1-2,-,TGTGCCAGCAGCGTAGACCCGGGTAACTATGGCTACACCTTC,CASSVDPGNYGYTF
TRBV10-3,-,11,TRBJ1-1,-,TGTGCCATCGCCGGGAGTGATGAAGCTTTCTTT,CAIAGSDEAFF
TRBV19,TRBD1,16,TRBJ2-6,-,TGTGCCAGTAGACCGGGACAGGCCTCTGGGGCCAACGTCCTGACTTTC,CASRPGQASGANVLTF
TRBV18,-,15,TRBJ2-3,-,TGTGCCAGCTCACCGTCGGTCAGGGACACAGATACGCAGTATTTT,CASSPSVRDTDTQYF
TRBV9,TRBD2,14,TRBJ2-1,-,TGTGCCAGCAGCGGGACTAGCGGCCACAATGAGCAGTTCTTC,CASSGTSGHNEQFF
TRBV27,-,13,TRBJ1-4,-,TGTGCCAGCTCCCGTGCGGCGAATGAAAAACTGTTTTTT,CASSRAANEKLFF
TRBV29-1,TRBD1,16,TRBJ1-2,-,TGCAGCGTTGAGTTGACAGGGGGTGCACCCCGAGATGGCTACACCTTC,CSVELTGGAPRDGYTF
TRBV19,TRBD2,16,TRBJ2-7,-,TGTGCCAGTAGTATAGGGACTAGCGGGAGGACCTACGAGCAGTACTTC,CASSIGTSGRTYEQYF
TRBV18,-,14,TRBJ2-2,-,TGTGCCAGCTCAAATACCGGGAACACCGGGGAGCTGTTTTTT,CASSNTGNTGELFF
TRBV11-2,-,15,TRBJ1-1,-,TGTGCCAGCAGCTTAAGGTCGCAGGTGAACACTGAAGCTTTCTTT,CASSLRSQVNTEAFF
TRBV6-5,-,14,TRBJ1-1,-,TGTGCCAGCAGTTACTATCCGGGTTCCACTGAAGCTTTCTTT,CASSYYPGSTEAFF
TRBV6-5,TRBD2,16,TRBJ2-3,-,TGTGCCAGCAGTTACGGACTAGCGGGAGGGCCAGATACGCAGTATTTT,CASSYGLAGGPDTQYF
TRBV24-1,-,13,TRBJ1-1,-,TGTGCCACCAGTGATTTTCCAGTCACTGAAGCTTTCTTT,CATSDFPVTEAFF
TRBV27,-,15,TRBJ1-2,-,TGTGCCAGCTTATCTCTTCTAGGTCCTATCTCTGGCTACACCTTC,CASLSLLGPISGYTF
TRBV6-6,TRBD2,15,TRBJ2-4,-,TGTGCCAGCAGTTTGGGGGGGACTAGCGGGAACATTCAGTACTTC,CASSLGGTSGNIQYF
TRBV27,-,14,TRBJ2-7,-,TGTGCCAGCAGTTTCAGGGGAGAAGGTAACGAGCAGTACTTC,CASSFRGEGNEQYF
TRBV5-6,TRBD1,17,TRBJ2-6,-,TGTGCCAGCACTCCCGGGACAGAGAGCTCTGGGGCCAACGTCCTGACTTTC,CASTPGTESSGANVLTF
TRBV28,-,16,TRBJ1-4,-,TGTGCCAGCAGTTTTCGTGGGGGCGTAGCTAATGAAAAACTGTTTTTT,CASSFRGGVANEKLFF
TRBV5-5,-,14,TRBJ2-7,-,TGTGCCAGCAGCTTGGAGCGCAGCTCCTACGAGCAGTACTTC,CASSLERSSYEQYF
TRBV10-1,-,14,TRBJ1-5,-,TGCGCCAGCAGTGATGGAGGATCTAATCAGCCCCAGCATTTT,CASSDGGSNQPQHF
TRBV24-1,-,11,TRBJ2-7,-,TGTGCCACCAGTGATTTAGAGGAGCAGTACTTC,CATSDLEEQYF
TRBV18,-,13,TRBJ1-3,-,TGTGCCAGCTCACGGGAGTCAGGAAACACCATATATTTT,CASSRESGNTIYF
TRBV5-1,-,14,TRBJ1-2,-,TGCGCCAGCAGCTTGGCCGAGGGGGTAGGAGGCTACACCTTC,CASSLAEGVGGYTF
TRBV19,TRBD1,14,TRBJ1-2,-,TGTGCCAGTACCCTCGGACAGGGGGCGCTTGGCTACACCTTC,CASTLGQGALGYTF
TRBV5-5,TRBD2,18,TRBJ2-2,once,TGTGCCAGCGCGGGGGACACGGGACTAGCGGGGAACACCGGGGAGCTGTTTTTT,CASAGDTGLAGNTGELFF
TRBV19,-,13,TRBJ1-2,-,TGTGCCAGTAGGCCTGACCGGGGTTATGGCTACACCTTC,CASRPDRGYGYTF
TRBV7-2,-,14,TRBJ2-1,-,TGTGCCAGCAGCTTTTTACAGGGTGTGAATGAGCAGTTCTTC,CASSFLQGVNEQFF
TRBV28,-,14,TRBJ2-1,-,TGTGCCAGCACTCGTGGGGGACTCCTAAATGAGCAGTTCTTC,CASTRGGLLNEQFF
TRBV6-5,TRBD2,15,TRBJ2-1,-,TGTGCCAGCAGCTTCCCGGGGGGGGTCTACAATGAGCAGTTCTTC,CASSFPGGVYNEQFF
TRBV6-5,TRBD1,14,TRBJ2-7,-,TGTGCCAGCAGACCGGGACAGGGGGCCTACGAGCAGTACTTC,CASRPGQGAYEQYF
TRBV2,TRBD1,14,TRBJ1-6,-,TGTGCCAGCAGGTTCAGGGGGCGTGATTCACCCCTCCACTTT,CASRFRGRDSPLHF
TRBV5-5,TRBD1,16,TRBJ1-4,-,TGTGCCAGCAGAACGGGACAGGAGATACCTAATGAAAAACTGTTTTTT,CASRTGQEIPNEKLFF
TRBV28,TRBD1,15,TRBJ1-4,-,TGTGCCAGCAATTTAAACAGGGGAACTAATGAAAAACTGTTTTTT,CASNLNRGTNEKLFF
TRBV11-2,-,13,TRBJ1-1,-,TGTGCCAGCAGCTTGGCAGGGTACACTGAAGCTTTCTTT,CASSLAGYTEAFF
TRBV6-5,TRBD1,14,TRBJ1-3,-,TGTGCCAGCAGACCAGACAGGGGTGGAAACACCATATATTTT,CASRPDRGGNTIYF
TRBV2,TRBD1,14,TRBJ1-2,-,TGTGCCAGCATCCTAGACGTGGGACAGTATGGCTACACCTTC,CASILDVGQYGYTF
TRBV27,-,14,TRBJ1-1,-,TGTGCCAGCAGGACAGATTACCCCCGCACTGAAGCTTTCTTT,CASRTDYPRTEAFF
TRBV27,-,14,TRBJ1-1,-,TGTGCCAGCAGGCCGGACAGCTTGAACACTGAAGCTTTCTTT,CASRPDSLNTEAFF
TRBV6-6,-,15,TRBJ1-1,once,TGTGCCAGCACCGTACCCGGGACACTAAACACTGAAGCTTTCTTT,CASTVPGTLNTEAFF
TRBV29-1,TRBD1,14,TRBJ2-2,-,TGCAGCGTGGGACAGGGGAGAAACACCGGGGAGCTGTTTTTT,CSVGQGRNTGELFF
TRBV4-1,-,15,TRBJ1-1,-,TGCGCCAGCAGCCAAGATAGTCTAGGGAACACTGAAGCTTTCTTT,CASSQDSLGNTEAFF
TRBV13,TRBD2,11,TRBJ2-1,-,TGTGCCAGCACCCGACTAGCGGAGCAGTTCTTC,CASTRLAEQFF
TRBV18,TRBD1,15,TRBJ1-2,-,TGTGCCAGCTCATCCCCGGGACAGGGGGCTATTGGCTACACCTTC,CASSSPGQGAIGYTF
TRBV6-4,TRBD1,15,TRBJ1-5,few,TGTGCCAGCAGTGAATCCGGGGACAGAAGACAGCCCCAGCATTTT,CASSESGDRRQPQHF
TRBV3-1/TRBV3-2,TRBD2,16,TRBJ2-2,-,TGTGCCAGCAGCCAGGTAGCGGGAGGTATCACCGGGGAGCTGTTTTTT,CASSQVAGGITGELFF
TRBV28,-,16,TRBJ1-4,-,TGTGCCAGCAGTCCCTACAGGGCCCTAACTAATGAAAAACTGTTTTTT,CASSPYRALTNEKLFF
TRBV5-4,TRBD2,15,TRBJ2-5,-,TGTGCCAGCAGCTTACGGTCTAGCGGACAAGAGACCCAGTACTTC,CASSLRSSGQETQYF
TRBV10-3,-,13,TRBJ1-2,-,TGTGCCATCTGGAGGGAAGCTAACTATGGCTACACCTTC,CAIWREANYGYTF
TRBV6-4,TRBD1,13,TRBJ1-2,-,TGTGCCAGCAGTGAAGGGGGCGGCTATGGCTACACCTTC,CASSEGGGYGYTF
TRBV12-5,TRBD1,14,TRBJ2-1,-,TGTGCTAGTGGTAAAAGACAGGGGGCGAATGAGCAGTTCTTC,CASGKRQGANEQFF
TRBV6-5,-,13,TRBJ1-5,once,TGTGCCAGCGGAGGCGGACCCCCCCAGCCCCAGCATTTT,CASGGGPPQPQHF
TRBV29-1,-,15,TRBJ1-3,many,TGCAGCGTTGGAGTCGGACAGAGCTCTGGAAACACCATATATTTT,CSVGVGQSSGNTIYF
TRBV7-9,TRBD1,15,TRBJ2-1,-,TGTGCCAGCAGCTTATCTAGACAGGGGTTCAATGAGCAGTTCTTC,CASSLSRQGFNEQFF
TRBV21-1,-,13,TRBJ1-2,-,TGTGCCAGCAGCAAAGGCTTCAGGTTGGGAGACACCTTC,CASSKGFRLGDTF
TRBV7-2,-,14,TRBJ1-1,-,TGTGCCAGCAGCTCCAGGGTTTTGAACACTGAAGCTTTCTTT,CASSSRVLNTEAFF
TRBV19,TRBD2,14,TRBJ2-7,-,TGTGCCAGTAGTATGGGGCTAGCGGGAAGCGAGCAGTACTTC,CASSMGLAGSEQYF
TRBV3-1/TRBV3-2,-,15,TRBJ2-7,-,TGTGCCAGCAGCCGGCTTGGGGGCAGGGAAGGCGAGCAGTACTTC,CASSRLGGREGEQYF
TRBV28,TRBD1,18,TRBJ1-4,-,TGTGCCAGCAGTCCGGGGACAGGGCCCTCCCCGGCTAATGAAAAACTGTTTTTT,CASSPGTGPSPANEKLFF